Detailed here is one T cell receptor (beta chain). Its antigen is currently not known. Within one base of it there is no much larger clone, and no base qualities were kept. Inclusive of the bounding cysteine and phenylalanine, the CDR3 is 16 residues long. Only CDR3 DNA is held: 48 bases, read in frame from base 1. CDR1 and CDR2, looked up from the germline V gene (reference sequence), are LNHDA and SQIVND. Trimming removed 1 base from V and 0 bases from J, leaving 10 bases between the germline ends. These data are taken from a study of T cells after yellow fever vaccination (dated by TCRdb to between 2018 and 2020). Regarding the research as a whole: Libraries from fractions with low cell numbers were prepared with the SMART-Seq v4 Ultra Low Input RNA kit. Bulk TCR alpha and beta repertoires were sequenced longitudinally to track T-cell clones before and after primary and booster YFV17D yellow fever vaccination. The cohort comprised two healthy male donors, one aged 18 to 30 and one aged 30 to 40 years. Blood was collected at multiple timepoints before and after primary and secondary immunization, and bulk PBMC replicates and cell subsets were isolated.

General conclusions and limits of the study: The secondary T-cell response was found to be weaker but faster than the primary response, with a peak reached on day 5 rather than on day 15. A small fraction of clonotypes showed up in both the CD4 and CD8 compartments, probably as a result of convergent recombination. The study included only a couple of donors, which limits how far the findings can be generalized. FACS-sorted repertoires could contain abundant contaminating clonotypes from the bulk population, so computational filtering was required. Most clones expanded after primary vaccination were re-detected after the booster (about 96% of CD4 and around 88% of CD8), suggesting broad memory maintenance.

Taken with the paper, the label for treatment or condition translates to: live attenuated yellow fever vaccine strain. At every blood-draw timepoint, two biological replicates of bulk PBMCs were collected. PBMCs were isolated from peripheral blood using a standard Ficoll-Paque protocol. RNA was extracted with TriZol from bulk PBMCs, CD4 and CD8 fractions, and dextramer-positive and dextramer-negative fractions. TCR cDNA was synthesized by 5'RACE template switching, through which a universal primer site and unique molecular identifiers were introduced. Priming of cDNA synthesis was performed from both the TCR alpha and TCR beta constant segments. Library amplification used two PCR steps, and the second PCR step added sample barcodes and sequencing adapters. Sequencing of libraries was performed on Illumina HiSeq 2500 (2x100 bp) or NovaSeq (2x150 bp). On the study's bioinformatics: Reads were demultiplexed and collapsed into UMI consensus sequences with MIGEC, and V(D)J alignment was performed with MiXCR. Vaccine-responding clonotypes were identified with edgeR using replicate PBMC samples, with FDR below 0.01 and a log2 fold change above 5 up to day 15 being required. CD4 or CD8 identity was assigned to each bulk clonotype according to whether the clonotype was present at higher abundance in the sequenced CD4 repertoire or the sequenced CD8 repertoire. TCRdb's own reprocessing of the public reads used fastp at Q25 and MiXCR and kept productive beta chains. Entries are consolidated by CDR3 protein sequence, retaining the most common genes and DNA. The V and J calls and clone size come from TCRdb's table, not from the authors' own analysis. The sample includes 300,000 to 400,000 distinct CDR3 sequences, with 8% to 10% observed a single time. Roughly 18% of the sample belongs to the ten largest clones.

The chain employs TRBV19 and TRBJ2-1, and TRBD2 may be the D gene, going by 5 matching bases. Sequencing was performed on PBMCs, taken on the day of the first yellow fever vaccination. The receptor's source is a man aged 18-30 years who received the YFV17D yellow fever vaccine. The CDR3 reads as follows: CASSIAEVSSYNEQFF. The DNA reads as follows: TGTGCCAGTAGTATAGCGGAGGTCAGCTCCTACAATGAGCAGTTCTTC.